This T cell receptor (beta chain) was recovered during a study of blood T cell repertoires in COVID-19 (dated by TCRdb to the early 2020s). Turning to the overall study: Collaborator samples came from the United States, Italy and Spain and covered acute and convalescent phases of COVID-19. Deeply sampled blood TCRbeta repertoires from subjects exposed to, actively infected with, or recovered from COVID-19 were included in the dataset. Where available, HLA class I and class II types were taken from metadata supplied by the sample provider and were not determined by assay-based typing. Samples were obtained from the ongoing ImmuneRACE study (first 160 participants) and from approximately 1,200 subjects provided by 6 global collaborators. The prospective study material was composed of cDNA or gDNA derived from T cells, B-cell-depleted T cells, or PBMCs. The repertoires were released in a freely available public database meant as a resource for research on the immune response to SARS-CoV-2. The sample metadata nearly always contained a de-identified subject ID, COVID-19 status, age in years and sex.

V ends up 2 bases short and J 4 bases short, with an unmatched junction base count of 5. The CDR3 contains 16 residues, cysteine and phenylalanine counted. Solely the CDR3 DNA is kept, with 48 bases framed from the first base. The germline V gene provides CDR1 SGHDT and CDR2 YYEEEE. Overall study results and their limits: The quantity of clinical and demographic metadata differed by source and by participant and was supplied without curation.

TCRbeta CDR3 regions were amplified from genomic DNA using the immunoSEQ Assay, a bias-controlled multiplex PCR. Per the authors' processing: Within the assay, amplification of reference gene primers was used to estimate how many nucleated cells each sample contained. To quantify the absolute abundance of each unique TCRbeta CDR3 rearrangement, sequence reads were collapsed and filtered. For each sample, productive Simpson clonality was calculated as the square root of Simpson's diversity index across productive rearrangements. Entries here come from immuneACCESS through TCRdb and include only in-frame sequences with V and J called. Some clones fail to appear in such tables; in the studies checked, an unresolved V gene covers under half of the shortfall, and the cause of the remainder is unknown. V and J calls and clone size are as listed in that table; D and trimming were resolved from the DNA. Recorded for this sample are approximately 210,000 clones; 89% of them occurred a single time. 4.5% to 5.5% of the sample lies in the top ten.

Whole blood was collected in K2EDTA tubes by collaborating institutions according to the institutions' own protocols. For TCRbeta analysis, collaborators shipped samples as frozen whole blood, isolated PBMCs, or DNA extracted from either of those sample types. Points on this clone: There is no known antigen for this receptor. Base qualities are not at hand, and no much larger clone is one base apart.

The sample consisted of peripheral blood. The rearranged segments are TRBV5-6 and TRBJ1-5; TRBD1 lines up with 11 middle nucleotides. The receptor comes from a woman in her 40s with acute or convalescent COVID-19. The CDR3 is CASSFRGTGGNQPQHF. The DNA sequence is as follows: TGTGCCAGCAGCTTTCGTGGGACAGGGGGAAATCAGCCCCAGCATTTT.